The text below deals with one TCR beta chain. Its antigen is not known. This entry comes from a study of tumor-infiltrating lymphocytes in primary liver carcinoma. Whole-study context: Samples returned roughly 3.65 to 7.5 million productive TCRbeta reads, a yield that was similar across tissue types.

Study-level results: It was observed that only about 7-25% of the top clones appeared in every one of the five tumor regions.

Priming with a constant-region primer yielded TCR beta cDNA from roughly 0.45 ug total RNA. Slightly modified ARM-PCR with three nested multiplex PCR rounds yielded TCR beta libraries. Forward primers for TRBV1-TRBV30 and a C-beta reverse primer served the first two PCR rounds, at approximately 10 cycles each. TCRdb redid the calling of the multiplex PCR reads with MiXCR, one entry per CDR3 protein. The table shows fewer than 70,000 distinct CDR3 sequences, with less than 75% occurring only once. The study co-extracted DNA and RNA from approximately 20-30 mg of unsorted bulk tissue. The patients, who had chronic HBV infection, were treatment-naive (untreated). Over 75% of the cells were viable tumor cells in every tumor sample. CDR1 is KGHDR and CDR2 is SFDVKD in the germline V gene. V lost 5 bases and J lost 0, with 10 bases in between. This CDR3 is 15 amino acids long.

The TCR originated in a man aged 40-49 years with primary liver carcinoma and hepatitis B virus infection. What was sequenced was liver tumor tissue from sampling region 2. Subset given: tumor region T2, inferior pole. The chain links TRBV24-1 to TRBJ2-4; weak D call: TRBD2 (5 bases). CDR3 in amino acids: CATSGSGLAKNIQYF. Written as DNA, the CDR3 is TGTGCCACCAGTGGATCGGGGTTAGCCAAAAACATTCAGTACTTC.